This TCR beta chain is from a study of technical replicates of blood from a few donors. The CDR3 has 15 residues. V lost 8 bases and J lost 0, with 11 bases in between. The germline V gene has CDR1 MNHNS and CDR2 SASEGT. Sequencing was performed with immunoSEQ multiplex PCR; in TCRdb, only in-frame clones are kept and a portion is missing. The sample lists more than 90,000 clones; approximately 96% were seen once. The J gene is TRBJ2-6, the V gene TRBV6-1; D possibly corresponds to TRBD2 (5 bases). Sequencing input: T cells isolated from PBMCs. The receptor was isolated from a human donor in good health. As DNA, the CDR3 is TGTGCCAGCGTCGGACTTCTCTCTGGGGCCAACGTCCTGACTTTC. Encoded protein: CASVGLLSGANVLTF.